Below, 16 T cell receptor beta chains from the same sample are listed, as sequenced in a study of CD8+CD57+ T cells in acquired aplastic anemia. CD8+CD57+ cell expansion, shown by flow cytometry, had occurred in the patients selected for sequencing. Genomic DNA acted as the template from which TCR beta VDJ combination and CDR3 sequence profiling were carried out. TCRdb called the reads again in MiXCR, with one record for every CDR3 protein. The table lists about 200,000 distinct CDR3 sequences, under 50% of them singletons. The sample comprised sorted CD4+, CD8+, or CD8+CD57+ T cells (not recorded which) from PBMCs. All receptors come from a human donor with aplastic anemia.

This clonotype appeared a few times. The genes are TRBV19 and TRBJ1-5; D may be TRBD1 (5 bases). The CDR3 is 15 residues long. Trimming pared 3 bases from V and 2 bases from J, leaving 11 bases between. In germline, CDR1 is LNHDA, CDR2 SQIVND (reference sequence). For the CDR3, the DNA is TGTGCCAGTAGTATCGTAGCGGGGCGCAATCAGCCCCAGCATTTT. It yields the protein CASSIVAGRNQPQHF.

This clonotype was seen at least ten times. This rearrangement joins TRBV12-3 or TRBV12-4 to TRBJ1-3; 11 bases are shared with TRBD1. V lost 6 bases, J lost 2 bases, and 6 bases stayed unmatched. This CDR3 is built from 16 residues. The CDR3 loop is CASSQTGQGAGNTIYF. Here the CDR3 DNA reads TGTGCCAGCAGCCAAACGGGACAGGGGGCTGGAAACACCATATATTTT.

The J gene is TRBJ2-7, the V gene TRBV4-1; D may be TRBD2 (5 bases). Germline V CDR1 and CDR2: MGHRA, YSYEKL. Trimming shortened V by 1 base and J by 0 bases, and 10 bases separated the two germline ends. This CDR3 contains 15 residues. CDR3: CASSQGVGSSYEQYF. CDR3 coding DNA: TGCGCCAGCAGCCAAGGGGTTGGGAGCTCCTACGAGCAGTACTTC.

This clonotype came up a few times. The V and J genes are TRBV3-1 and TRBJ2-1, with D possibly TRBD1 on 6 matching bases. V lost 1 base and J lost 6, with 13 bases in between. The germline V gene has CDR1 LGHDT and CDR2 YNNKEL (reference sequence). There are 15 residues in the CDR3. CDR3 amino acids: CASSQVRSRGNEQFF. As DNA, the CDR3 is TGTGCCAGCAGCCAAGTTAGGTCCAGGGGCAATGAGCAGTTCTTC.

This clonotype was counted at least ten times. The CDR3: CASSHRDRGHHEQYF. DNA of the CDR3: TGTGCCAGCAGCCACCGGGACAGGGGGCATCACGAGCAGTACTTC. The rearrangement joins TRBV14 to TRBJ2-7, with 12 nucleotides matching TRBD1. CDR1 is SGHDN, CDR2 FVKESK, per germline. The V and J ends lost 3 bases and 5 bases, in that order; junction bases with no gene match: 5. CDR3 length: 15 residues.

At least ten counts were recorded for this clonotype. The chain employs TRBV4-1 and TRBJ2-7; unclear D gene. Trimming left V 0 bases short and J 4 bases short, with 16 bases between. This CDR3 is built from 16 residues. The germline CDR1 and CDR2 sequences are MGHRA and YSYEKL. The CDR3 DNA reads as TGCGCCAGCAGCCAAGAAGACCAACCGTCGTTGTACGAGCAGTACTTC. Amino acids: CASSQEDQPSLYEQYF.

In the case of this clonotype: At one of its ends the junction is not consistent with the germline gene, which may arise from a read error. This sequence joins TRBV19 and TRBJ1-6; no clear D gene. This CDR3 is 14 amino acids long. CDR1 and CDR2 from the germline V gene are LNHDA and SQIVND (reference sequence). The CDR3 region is CACSGTSLNSPLHF. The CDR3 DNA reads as TGTGCCTGTAGTGGCACCTCCCTAAATTCACCCCTCCACTTT. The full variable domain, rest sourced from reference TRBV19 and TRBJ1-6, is DGGITQSPKYLFRKEGQNVTLSCEQNLNHDAMYWYRQDPGQGLRLIYYSQIVNDFQKGDIAEGYSVSREKKESFPLTVTSAQKNPTAFYLCACSGTSLNSPLHFGNGTRLTVT.

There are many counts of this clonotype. The CDR3 sequence is CASSPPRTSGLYEQYF. The DNA of the CDR3 is TGTGCCAGCAGCCCACCTAGGACTAGCGGCTTGTACGAGCAGTACTTC. This chain joins TRBV3-1 and TRBJ2-7; 10 nucleotides line up with TRBD2. The germline V gene encodes CDR1 LGHDT and CDR2 YNNKEL (reference sequence). The junction had 10 bases not matched to a gene; V was cut back by 4 bases and J by 4 bases. CDR3 length: 16 residues.

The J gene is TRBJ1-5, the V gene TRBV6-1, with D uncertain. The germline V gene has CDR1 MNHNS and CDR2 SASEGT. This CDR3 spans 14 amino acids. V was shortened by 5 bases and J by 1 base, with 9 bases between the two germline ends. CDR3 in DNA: TGTGCCAGCAGTAGTCGGGCCAGCAATCAGCCCCAGCATTTT. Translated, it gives CASSSRASNQPQHF.

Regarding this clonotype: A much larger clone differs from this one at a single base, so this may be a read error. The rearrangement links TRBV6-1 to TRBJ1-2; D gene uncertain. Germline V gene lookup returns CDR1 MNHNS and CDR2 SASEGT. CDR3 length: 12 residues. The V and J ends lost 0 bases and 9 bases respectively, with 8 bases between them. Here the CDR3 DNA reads TGTGCCAGCAGTGAAGCCGGGGTTAGCTACACCTTC. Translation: CASSEAGVSYTF.

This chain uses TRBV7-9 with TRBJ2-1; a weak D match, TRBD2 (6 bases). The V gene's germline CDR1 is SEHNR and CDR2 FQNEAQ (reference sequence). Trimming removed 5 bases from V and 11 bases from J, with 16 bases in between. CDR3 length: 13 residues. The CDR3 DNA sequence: TGTGCCAGCAGCCGATCTAGGGACTCCAAGCAGTTCTTC. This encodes CASSRSRDSKQFF.

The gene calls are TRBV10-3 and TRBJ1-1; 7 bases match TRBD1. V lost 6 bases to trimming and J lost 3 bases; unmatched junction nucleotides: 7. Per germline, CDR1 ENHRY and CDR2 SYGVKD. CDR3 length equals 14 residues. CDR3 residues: CAISLGGWDTEAFF. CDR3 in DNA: TGTGCCATCAGCCTAGGGGGCTGGGACACTGAAGCTTTCTTT.

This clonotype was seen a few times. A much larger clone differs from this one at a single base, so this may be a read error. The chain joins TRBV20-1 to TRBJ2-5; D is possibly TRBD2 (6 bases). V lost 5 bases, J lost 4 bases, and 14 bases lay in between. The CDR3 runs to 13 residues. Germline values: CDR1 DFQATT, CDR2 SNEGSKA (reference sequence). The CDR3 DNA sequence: TGCAGTGCTGCGCCGGGACTCCGAGAGACCCAGTACTTC. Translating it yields CSAAPGLRETQYF.

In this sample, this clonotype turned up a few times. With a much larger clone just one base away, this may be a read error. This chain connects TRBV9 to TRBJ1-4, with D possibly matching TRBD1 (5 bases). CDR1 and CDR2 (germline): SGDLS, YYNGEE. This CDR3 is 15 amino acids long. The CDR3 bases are TGTGCCAGCAGTCGAACCGGGACGGGGAATGAAAAACTGGTTTTT. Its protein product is CASSRTGTGNEKLVF.

This CDR3 reads CASSREWQSYGYTF. The CDR3 DNA sequence: TGTGCCAGCAGCAGAGAGTGGCAGAGTTATGGCTACACCTTC. This rearrangement joins TRBV7-2 to TRBJ1-2; D call uncertain. Trimming cost V 5 bases and J 5 bases, with 15 bases left between them. The CDR3 is 14 residues long. Germline V gene lookup returns CDR1 SGHTA and CDR2 FQGNSA.

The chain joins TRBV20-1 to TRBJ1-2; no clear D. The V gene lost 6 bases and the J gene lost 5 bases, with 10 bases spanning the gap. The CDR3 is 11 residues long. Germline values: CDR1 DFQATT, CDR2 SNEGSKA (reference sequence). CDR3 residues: CSAPTGYGYTF. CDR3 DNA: TGCAGTGCACCGACTGGTTATGGCTACACCTTC.